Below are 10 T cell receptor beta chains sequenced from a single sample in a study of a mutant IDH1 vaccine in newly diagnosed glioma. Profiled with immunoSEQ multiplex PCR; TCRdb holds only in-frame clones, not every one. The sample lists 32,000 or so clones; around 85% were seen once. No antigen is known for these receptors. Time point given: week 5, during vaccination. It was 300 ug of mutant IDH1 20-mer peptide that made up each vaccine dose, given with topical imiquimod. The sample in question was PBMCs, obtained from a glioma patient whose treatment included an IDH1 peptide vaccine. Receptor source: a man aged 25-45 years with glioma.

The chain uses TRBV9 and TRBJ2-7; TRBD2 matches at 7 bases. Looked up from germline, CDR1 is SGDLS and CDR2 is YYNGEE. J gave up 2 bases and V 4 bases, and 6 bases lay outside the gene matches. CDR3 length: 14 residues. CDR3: CASSPGTNPYEQYF. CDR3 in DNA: TGTGCCAGCAGCCCCGGGACTAACCCCTACGAGCAGTACTTC. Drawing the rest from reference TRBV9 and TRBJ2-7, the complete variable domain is DSGVTQTPKHLITATGQRVTLRCSPRSGDLSVYWYQQSLDQGLQFLIQYYNGEERAKGNILERFSAQQFPDLHSELNLSSLELGDSALYFCASSPGTNPYEQYFGPGTRLTVT.

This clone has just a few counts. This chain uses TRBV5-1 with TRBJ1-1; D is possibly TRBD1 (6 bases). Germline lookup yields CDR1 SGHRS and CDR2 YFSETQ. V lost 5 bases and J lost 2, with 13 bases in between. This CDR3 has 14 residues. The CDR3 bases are TGCGCCAGCAGACCTGCCAGGGGTAACACTGAAGCTTTCTTT. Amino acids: CASRPARGNTEAFF.

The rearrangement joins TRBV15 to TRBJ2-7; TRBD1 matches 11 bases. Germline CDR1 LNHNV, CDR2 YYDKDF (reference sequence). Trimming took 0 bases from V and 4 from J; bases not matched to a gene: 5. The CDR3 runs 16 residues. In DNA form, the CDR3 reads TGTGCCACCAGCAGAGATCGGGACAGGGGGAGGTACGAGCAGTACTTC. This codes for CATSRDRDRGRYEQYF. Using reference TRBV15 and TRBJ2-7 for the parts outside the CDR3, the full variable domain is DAMVIQNPRYQVTQFGKPVTLSCSQTLNHNVMYWYQQKSSQAPKLLFHYYDKDFNNEADTPDNFQSRRPNTSFCFLDIRSPGLGDTAMYLCATSRDRDRGRYEQYFGPGTRLTVT.

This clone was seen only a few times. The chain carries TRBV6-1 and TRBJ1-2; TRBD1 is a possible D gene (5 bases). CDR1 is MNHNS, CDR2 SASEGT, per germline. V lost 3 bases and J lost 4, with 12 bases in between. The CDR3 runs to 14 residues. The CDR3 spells CASSDPGTVYGYTF. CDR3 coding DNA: TGTGCCAGCAGTGACCCCGGGACGGTCTATGGCTACACCTTC.

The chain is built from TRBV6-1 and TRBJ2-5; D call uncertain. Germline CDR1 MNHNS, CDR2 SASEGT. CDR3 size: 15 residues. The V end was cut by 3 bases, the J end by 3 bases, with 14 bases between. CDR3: CASSDGLGKEETQYF. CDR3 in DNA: TGTGCCAGCAGTGATGGCTTGGGGAAGGAAGAGACCCAGTACTTC.

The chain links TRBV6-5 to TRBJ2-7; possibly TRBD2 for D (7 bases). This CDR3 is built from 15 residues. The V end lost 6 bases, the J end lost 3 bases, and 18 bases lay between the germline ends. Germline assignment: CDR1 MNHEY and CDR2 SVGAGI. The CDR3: CASRQTGLDYYEQYF. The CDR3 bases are TGTGCCAGCAGGCAGACAGGACTAGATTACTACGAGCAGTACTTC.

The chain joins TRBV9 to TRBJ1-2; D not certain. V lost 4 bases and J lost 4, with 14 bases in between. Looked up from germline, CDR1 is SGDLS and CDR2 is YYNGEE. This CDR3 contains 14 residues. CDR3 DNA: TGTGCCAGCAGCTCTCGGACTGCGGTCTATGGCTACACCTTC. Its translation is CASSSRTAVYGYTF.

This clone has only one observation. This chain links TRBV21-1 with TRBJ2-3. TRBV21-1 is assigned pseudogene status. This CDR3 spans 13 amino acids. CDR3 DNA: TGTGCCAGCAGCCTCGGGACGGCAGATACGCAGTATTTT. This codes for CASSLGTADTQYF.

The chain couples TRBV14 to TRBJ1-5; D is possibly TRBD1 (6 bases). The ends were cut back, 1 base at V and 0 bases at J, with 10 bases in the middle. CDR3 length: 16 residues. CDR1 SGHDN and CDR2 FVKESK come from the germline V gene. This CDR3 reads CASSQGGRGSNQPQHF. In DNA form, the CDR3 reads TGTGCCAGCAGCCAAGGGGGCAGGGGTAGCAATCAGCCCCAGCATTTT.

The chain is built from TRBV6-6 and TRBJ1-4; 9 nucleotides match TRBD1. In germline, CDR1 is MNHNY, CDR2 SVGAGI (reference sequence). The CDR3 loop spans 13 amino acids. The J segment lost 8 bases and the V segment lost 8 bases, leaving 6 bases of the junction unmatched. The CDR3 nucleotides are TGTGCCAGCCTTGGGGGACAGGGAGAAAAACTGTTTTTT. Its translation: CASLGGQGEKLFF.